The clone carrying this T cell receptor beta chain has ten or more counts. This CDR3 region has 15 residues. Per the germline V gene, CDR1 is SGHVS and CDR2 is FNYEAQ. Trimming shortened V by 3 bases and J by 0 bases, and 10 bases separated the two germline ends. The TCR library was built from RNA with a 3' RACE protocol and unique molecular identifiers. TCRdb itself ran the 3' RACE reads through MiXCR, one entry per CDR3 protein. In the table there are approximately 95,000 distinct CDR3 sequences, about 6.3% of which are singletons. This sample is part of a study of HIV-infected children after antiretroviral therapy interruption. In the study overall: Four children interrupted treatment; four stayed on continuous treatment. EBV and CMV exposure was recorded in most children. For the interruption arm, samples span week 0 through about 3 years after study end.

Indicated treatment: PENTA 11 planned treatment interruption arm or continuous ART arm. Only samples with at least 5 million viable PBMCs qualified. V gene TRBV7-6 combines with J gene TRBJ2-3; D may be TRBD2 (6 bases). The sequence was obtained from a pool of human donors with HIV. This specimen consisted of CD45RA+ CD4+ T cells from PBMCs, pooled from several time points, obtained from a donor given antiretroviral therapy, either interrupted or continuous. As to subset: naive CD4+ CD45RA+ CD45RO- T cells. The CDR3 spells CASSFGLPSTDTQYF. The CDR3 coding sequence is TGTGCCAGCAGCTTCGGACTACCTAGCACAGATACGCAGTATTTT.